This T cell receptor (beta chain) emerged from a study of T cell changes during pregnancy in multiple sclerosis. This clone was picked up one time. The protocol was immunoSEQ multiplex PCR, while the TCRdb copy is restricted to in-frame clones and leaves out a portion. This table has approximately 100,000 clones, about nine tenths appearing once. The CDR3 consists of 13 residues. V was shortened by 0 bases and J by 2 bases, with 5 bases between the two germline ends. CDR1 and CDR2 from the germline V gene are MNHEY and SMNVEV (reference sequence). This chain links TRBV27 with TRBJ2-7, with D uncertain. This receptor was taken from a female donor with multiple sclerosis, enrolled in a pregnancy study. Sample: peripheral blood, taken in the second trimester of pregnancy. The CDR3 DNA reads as TGTGCCAGCAGTTTATCCCCCACCTACGAGCAGTACTTC. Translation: CASSLSPTYEQYF.